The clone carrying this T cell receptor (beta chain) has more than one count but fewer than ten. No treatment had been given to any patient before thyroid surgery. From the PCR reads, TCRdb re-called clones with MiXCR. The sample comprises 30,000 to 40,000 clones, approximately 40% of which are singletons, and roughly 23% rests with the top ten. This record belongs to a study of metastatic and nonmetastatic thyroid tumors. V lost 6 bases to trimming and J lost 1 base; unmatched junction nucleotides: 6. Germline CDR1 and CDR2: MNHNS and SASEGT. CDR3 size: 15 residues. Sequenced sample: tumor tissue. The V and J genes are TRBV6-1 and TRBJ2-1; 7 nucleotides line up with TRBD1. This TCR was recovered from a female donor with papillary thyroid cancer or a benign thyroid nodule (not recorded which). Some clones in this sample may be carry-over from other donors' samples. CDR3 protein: CASRNDRVSYNEQFF. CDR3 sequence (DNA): TGTGCCAGCAGAAATGACAGGGTATCCTACAATGAGCAGTTCTTC.